The T cell receptor (beta chain) under discussion was sequenced for a study of OX40 agonist ivuxolimab in advanced cancers. The CDR3 has 15 amino acids. Germline CDR1 SGDLS, CDR2 YYNGEE. The germline V and J ends were trimmed by 3 bases and 0 bases, with 12 bases remaining between them. Method: immunoSEQ multiplex PCR; TCRdb's copy keeps in-frame clones and lacks some. The sample consists of around 68,000 clones, around 93% of them appearing once. The sample was CD4+ or CD8+ T cells sorted from blood, taken in a trial of the OX40 agonist ivuxolimab. The TCR comes from an adult with an advanced solid tumor such as melanoma, head and neck, liver or kidney cancer. The chain employs TRBV9 and TRBJ1-2, with D perhaps TRBD1 (5 bases). The CDR3 region is CASSAQMTANYGYTF. DNA of the CDR3: TGTGCCAGCAGCGCGCAAATGACAGCTAACTATGGCTACACCTTC.